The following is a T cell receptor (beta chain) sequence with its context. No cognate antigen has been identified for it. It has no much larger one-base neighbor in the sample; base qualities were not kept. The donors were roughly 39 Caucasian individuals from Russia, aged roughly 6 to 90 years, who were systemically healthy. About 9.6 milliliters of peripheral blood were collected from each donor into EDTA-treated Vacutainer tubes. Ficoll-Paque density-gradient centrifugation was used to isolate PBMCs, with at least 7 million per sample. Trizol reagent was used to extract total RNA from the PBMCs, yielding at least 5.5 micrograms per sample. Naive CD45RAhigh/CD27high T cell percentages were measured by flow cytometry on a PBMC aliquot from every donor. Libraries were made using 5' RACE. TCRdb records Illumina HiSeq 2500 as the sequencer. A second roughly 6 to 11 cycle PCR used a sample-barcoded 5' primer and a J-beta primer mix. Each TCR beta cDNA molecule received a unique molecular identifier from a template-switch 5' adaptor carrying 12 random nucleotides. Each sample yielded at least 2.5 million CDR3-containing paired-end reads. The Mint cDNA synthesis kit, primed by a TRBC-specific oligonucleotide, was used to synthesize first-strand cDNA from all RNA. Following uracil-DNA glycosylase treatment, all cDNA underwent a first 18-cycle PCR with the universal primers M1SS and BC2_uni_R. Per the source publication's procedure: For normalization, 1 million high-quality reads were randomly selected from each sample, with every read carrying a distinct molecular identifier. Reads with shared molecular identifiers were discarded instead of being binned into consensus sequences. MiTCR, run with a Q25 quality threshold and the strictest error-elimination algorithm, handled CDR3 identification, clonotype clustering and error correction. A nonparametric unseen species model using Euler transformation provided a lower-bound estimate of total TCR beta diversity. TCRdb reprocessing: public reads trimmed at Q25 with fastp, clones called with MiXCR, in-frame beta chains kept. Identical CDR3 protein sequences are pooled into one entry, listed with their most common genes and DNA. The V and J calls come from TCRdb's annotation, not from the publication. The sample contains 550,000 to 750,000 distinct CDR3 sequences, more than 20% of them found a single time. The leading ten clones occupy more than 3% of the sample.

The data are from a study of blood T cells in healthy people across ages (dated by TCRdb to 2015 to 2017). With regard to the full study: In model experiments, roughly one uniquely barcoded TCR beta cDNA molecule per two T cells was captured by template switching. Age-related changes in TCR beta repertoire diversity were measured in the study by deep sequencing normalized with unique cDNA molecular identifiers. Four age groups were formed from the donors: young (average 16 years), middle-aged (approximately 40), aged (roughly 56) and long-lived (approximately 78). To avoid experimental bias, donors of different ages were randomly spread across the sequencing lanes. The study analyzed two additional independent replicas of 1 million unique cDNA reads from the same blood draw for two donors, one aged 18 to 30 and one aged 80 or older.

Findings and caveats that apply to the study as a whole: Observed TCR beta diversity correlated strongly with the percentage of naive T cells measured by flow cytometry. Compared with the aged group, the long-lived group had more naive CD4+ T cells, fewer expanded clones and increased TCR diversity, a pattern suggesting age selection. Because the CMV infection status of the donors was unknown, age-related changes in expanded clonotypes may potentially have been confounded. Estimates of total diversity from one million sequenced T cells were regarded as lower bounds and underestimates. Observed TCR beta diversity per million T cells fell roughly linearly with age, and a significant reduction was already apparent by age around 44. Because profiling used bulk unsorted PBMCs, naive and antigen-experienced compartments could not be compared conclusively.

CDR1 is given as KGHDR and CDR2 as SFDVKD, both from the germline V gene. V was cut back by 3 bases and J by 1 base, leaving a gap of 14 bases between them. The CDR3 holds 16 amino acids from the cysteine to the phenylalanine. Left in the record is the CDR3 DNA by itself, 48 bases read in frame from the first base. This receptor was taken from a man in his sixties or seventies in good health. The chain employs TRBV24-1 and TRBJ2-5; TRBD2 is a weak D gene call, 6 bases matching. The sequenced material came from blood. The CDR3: CATSDGRRDFQETQYF. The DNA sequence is TGTGCCACCAGTGATGGCCGCCGGGACTTCCAAGAGACCCAGTACTTC.